The present entry profiles one T cell receptor beta chain with its context. The data were obtained in a study of T cell changes during pregnancy in multiple sclerosis. The CDR3 runs 16 residues. The V gene's germline CDR1 is SGHNT and CDR2 YENEEA. After removal of 5 bases from V and 0 bases from J, the junction contained 6 bases not matched to a gene. Sequencing was performed with immunoSEQ multiplex PCR; in TCRdb, only in-frame clones are kept and a portion is missing. The sample consists of approximately 51,000 clones, roughly 92% of them appearing once. This sequence originates from a female donor with multiple sclerosis, enrolled in a pregnancy study. The chain has TRBV11-3 and TRBJ2-2; TRBD1 aligns across 7 bases. The starting material was CD4+ T cells from peripheral blood mononuclear cells, obtained in the second trimester of pregnancy. The CDR3 loop reads CASSRTTGANTGELFF. CDR3 nucleotides: TGTGCCAGCAGCCGAACCACAGGGGCGAACACCGGGGAGCTGTTTTTT.